Listed below are T cell receptor beta chains from one sample, sequenced in a study of a mutant IDH1 vaccine in newly diagnosed glioma. Using immunoSEQ multiplex PCR, the repertoire was profiled, and TCRdb retains in-frame clones only, with some absent. The sample has under 65,000 clones; approximately 81% are singletons. The sample consisted of PBMCs, taken from a glioma patient treated with radiotherapy, temozolomide or both. These receptors originate from a man in his late teens or twenties with glioma. Each CDR3 is given with its conserved first and last residue. Each record gives: CDR3 DNA, CDR3 protein, V gene, clone size, J gene, D gene. D genes are given only for firm matches. Part of the rows lack a size; the others show once, few, many or a class for expanded clones.

DNA: TGTGCCAGCAGTTGGTGGAAGACTGAAGCTTTCTTT
CDR3: CASSWWKTEAFF
V: TRBV6-6
size: .
J: TRBJ1-1
D: .

DNA: TGTGCCAGCAGCTTAAGCTGGGTACAGGGACCGTTTTCTAACTATGGCTACACCTTC
CDR3: CASSLSWVQGPFSNYGYTF
V: TRBV5-4
size: .
J: TRBJ1-2
D: .

DNA: TGCGCCAGCAGCGCCCGGACAGGGAACGGGGAGCTGTTTTTT
CDR3: CASSARTGNGELFF
V: TRBV4-3
size: few
J: TRBJ2-2
D: TRBD1

DNA: TGCACCAGCAGCCAGTGGGTTGGGGAAGCTTTCTTT
CDR3: CTSSQWVGEAFF
V: TRBV1
size: .
J: TRBJ1-1
D: .

DNA: TGCGCCAGCAGTCTTCAGGGACACGGCTATGGCTACACCTTC
CDR3: CASSLQGHGYGYTF
V: TRBV5-1
size: .
J: TRBJ1-2
D: .

DNA: TGTGCCAGCAGCTTAGTTCTCCAAGAGACCCAGTACTTC
CDR3: CASSLVLQETQYF
V: TRBV13
size: .
J: TRBJ2-5
D: .

DNA: TGTGCCAGCTCGCGAGAAATAGCGGGGGGGAACACCGGGGAGCTGTTTTTT
CDR3: CASSREIAGGNTGELFF
V: TRBV7-9
size: .
J: TRBJ2-2
D: TRBD2

DNA: TGCGCCAGCAGCTTGGAGCGGTTAGGGGGAACTGAAGCTTTCTTT
CDR3: CASSLERLGGTEAFF
V: TRBV5-1
size: .
J: TRBJ1-1
D: .

DNA: TGTGCCAGCAGCGTAGTTCCCCCTGGGGACGGCGGCGGCACCGGGGAGCTGTTTTTT
CDR3: CASSVVPPGDGGGTGELFF
V: TRBV9
size: many
J: TRBJ2-2
D: .

DNA: TGTGCCACCAGCAACTACTACAATGAGCAGTTCTTC
CDR3: CATSNYYNEQFF
V: TRBV15
size: .
J: TRBJ2-1
D: .

DNA: TGTGCCAGCAGTTCGCTACAGGGGGAAGCTTTCTTT
CDR3: CASSSLQGEAFF
V: TRBV6-5
size: few
J: TRBJ1-1
D: TRBD1

DNA: TGTGCCAGCAGCTTAGGGAGGGACTCTGGCTACACCTTC
CDR3: CASSLGRDSGYTF
V: TRBV7-8
size: .
J: TRBJ1-2
D: .

DNA: TGTGCCAGCAGCTTGGGTGGCAGCGCCTACGAGCAGTACTTC
CDR3: CASSLGGSAYEQYF
V: TRBV7-9
size: .
J: TRBJ2-7
D: .

DNA: TGCGCCAGCAGCCAAGGGAAGCGGGACGAGCAGTACTTC
CDR3: CASSQGKRDEQYF
V: TRBV4-3
size: once
J: TRBJ2-7
D: .

DNA: TGTGCCAGTTCTCTGGGGCAGGGGACTTGGACTGAAGCTTTCTTT
CDR3: CASSLGQGTWTEAFF
V: TRBV19
size: .
J: TRBJ1-1
D: .

DNA: TGCGCCAGCAGCCAATTGGAGGGGGGCCGCTCTGAAGCTTTCTTT
CDR3: CASSQLEGGRSEAFF
V: TRBV4-3
size: .
J: TRBJ1-1
D: .

DNA: TGTGCCGGAAGCATCGGGGGAGACCAGCCCCAGCATTTT
CDR3: CAGSIGGDQPQHF
V: TRBV6-6
size: once
J: TRBJ1-5
D: .

DNA: TGTGCCATCAGTGAGTGGGGCGGAGGGGGCTACACCTTC
CDR3: CAISEWGGGGYTF
V: TRBV10-3
size: few
J: TRBJ1-2
D: .

DNA: TGTGCCAGCAGTTTCCACATGAACACTGAAGCTTTCTTT
CDR3: CASSFHMNTEAFF
V: TRBV6-5
size: .
J: TRBJ1-1
D: .

DNA: TGCGCCAGCAGCTTACCTAACAGGGGCGTAGGCTACACCTTC
CDR3: CASSLPNRGVGYTF
V: TRBV5-1
size: .
J: TRBJ1-2
D: TRBD1

DNA: TGTGCCAGCAGCTTGGATAGCGGGAGGTGGGAGCAGTACTTC
CDR3: CASSLDSGRWEQYF
V: TRBV5-5
size: once
J: TRBJ2-7
D: TRBD2

DNA: TGTGCCAGCTCACCGAGAGAAGTTGGGACAGATACGCAGTATTTT
CDR3: CASSPREVGTDTQYF
V: TRBV18
size: .
J: TRBJ2-3
D: .

DNA: TGTGCCATCTTGTCGACAGGTACCTCTGGGGCCAACGTCCTGACTTTC
CDR3: CAILSTGTSGANVLTF
V: TRBV10-3
size: .
J: TRBJ2-6
D: .

DNA: TGTGCCTGGAGTGTGGATGGCAGCACTAACTATGGCTACACCTTC
CDR3: CAWSVDGSTNYGYTF
V: TRBV30
size: .
J: TRBJ1-2
D: .

DNA: TGCAGCGTTGCCGGTGGGGGGGCTAATGAAAAACTGTTTTTT
CDR3: CSVAGGGANEKLFF
V: TRBV29-1
size: .
J: TRBJ1-4
D: .

DNA: TGTGCCAGCAGCTTGAGCCAGGGTGGCTATGGCTACACCTTC
CDR3: CASSLSQGGYGYTF
V: TRBV7-9
size: .
J: TRBJ1-2
D: .

DNA: TGTGCCATCTCATCCTCGACTGAACTATCCTACGAGCAGTACTTC
CDR3: CAISSSTELSYEQYF
V: TRBV10-3
size: .
J: TRBJ2-7
D: .

DNA: TGCGCCAGCAGCCTACTACCAGCACAGGGGGGACTCTACGAGCAGTACTTC
CDR3: CASSLLPAQGGLYEQYF
V: TRBV4-3
size: .
J: TRBJ2-7
D: TRBD1

DNA: TGTGCCAGCAGCTTAGTTGGGCAGCTCAATCAGCCCCAGCATTTT
CDR3: CASSLVGQLNQPQHF
V: TRBV7-2
size: .
J: TRBJ1-5
D: .

DNA: TGTGCCAGCAGCTTCCCTCTAGAAGAGGCCACAGATACGCAGTATTTT
CDR3: CASSFPLEEATDTQYF
V: TRBV7-2
size: once
J: TRBJ2-3
D: .

DNA: TGTGCCAGCAGCGCTTCCCTAAGCTCCTACGAGCAGTACTTC
CDR3: CASSASLSSYEQYF
V: TRBV13
size: .
J: TRBJ2-7
D: .

DNA: TGTGCCAGCTCAACAACAAGGGTGGTGGTAAGCACAGATACGCAGTATTTT
CDR3: CASSTTRVVVSTDTQYF
V: TRBV18
size: .
J: TRBJ2-3
D: .

DNA: TGTGCCAGCAGTGGGGGACGGAAGAACACTGAAGCTTTCTTT
CDR3: CASSGGRKNTEAFF
V: TRBV6-5
size: .
J: TRBJ1-1
D: .

DNA: TGTGCCAGCAGCTTAGATCCCACCCGGGCAGGAAACACCATATATTTT
CDR3: CASSLDPTRAGNTIYF
V: TRBV7-2
size: .
J: TRBJ1-3
D: .

DNA: TGTGCCTTATTAGCGGAGAGCTCCTACGAGCAGTACTTC
CDR3: CALLAESSYEQYF
V: TRBV30
size: .
J: TRBJ2-7
D: .

DNA: TGTGCCAGCAGGACAGTTTTCTCCTACGAGCAGTACTTC
CDR3: CASRTVFSYEQYF
V: TRBV6-1
size: .
J: TRBJ2-7
D: .

DNA: TGTGCCAGCAGTTACGAGCGGGGCTCACCCCTCCACTTT
CDR3: CASSYERGSPLHF
V: TRBV6-5
size: .
J: TRBJ1-6
D: .

DNA: TGTGCCAGCAGCCGATCCCAGAGGAGGGAGCTGTTTTTT
CDR3: CASSRSQRRELFF
V: TRBV7-2
size: once
J: TRBJ2-2
D: .

DNA: TGTGCCAGCTCACGTAGCGGGAGGTCCCGAGATACGCAGTATTTT
CDR3: CASSRSGRSRDTQYF
V: TRBV18
size: .
J: TRBJ2-3
D: TRBD2

DNA: TGTGCCAGCAGTGAACGGGACAGGGTCTCCTACGAGCAGTACTTC
CDR3: CASSERDRVSYEQYF
V: TRBV6-1
size: once
J: TRBJ2-7
D: TRBD1

DNA: TGTGCCTGGAAAGGCGCTTTCGGGGCTGGCACAGATACGCAGTATTTT
CDR3: CAWKGAFGAGTDTQYF
V: TRBV30
size: .
J: TRBJ2-3
D: .

DNA: TGTGCCAGTAGCACGGGCTTCGATGAGCAGTTCTTC
CDR3: CASSTGFDEQFF
V: TRBV19
size: few
J: TRBJ2-1
D: .

DNA: TGTGCCAGCAGTTACAAGGGCCTAAATGGCTACACCTTC
CDR3: CASSYKGLNGYTF
V: TRBV6-5
size: .
J: TRBJ1-2
D: .

DNA: TGCGCCAGCAGCCAAGATAGAGGGTGGAGGGGCGACGAGCAGTACTTC
CDR3: CASSQDRGWRGDEQYF
V: TRBV4-3
size: .
J: TRBJ2-7
D: .

DNA: TGTGCCAGCATACTCTACCCGGACAGCAATCAGCCCCAGCATTTT
CDR3: CASILYPDSNQPQHF
V: TRBV2
size: .
J: TRBJ1-5
D: .

DNA: TGTGCCAGCAGCCCTGGCGTACTCCGCAACACCGGGGAGCTGTTTTTT
CDR3: CASSPGVLRNTGELFF
V: TRBV5-6
size: .
J: TRBJ2-2
D: .

DNA: TGCGCCAGCAGCTTGGCCGGGTCTCCGGGACAGGCATATGAGCAGTACTTC
CDR3: CASSLAGSPGQAYEQYF
V: TRBV5-1
size: .
J: TRBJ2-7
D: TRBD1

DNA: TGTGCCAGCAGTTACAGCGGGGGGGCCGGAGAGACCCAGTACTTC
CDR3: CASSYSGGAGETQYF
V: TRBV6-5
size: .
J: TRBJ2-5
D: TRBD2

DNA: TGTGCCAGCAGTGACCTTACCCCCAGGGGTACTAATGAAAAACTGTTTTTT
CDR3: CASSDLTPRGTNEKLFF
V: TRBV6-4
size: .
J: TRBJ1-4
D: .

DNA: TGTGCCATCAGTGAAGGAGGGCCGTCCCAAGGTGGTCAGCCCCAGCATTTT
CDR3: CAISEGGPSQGGQPQHF
V: TRBV10-3
size: once
J: TRBJ1-5
D: .

DNA: TGTGCCAGCTCGCCTCCCGGGGGGAACACTGAAGCTTTCTTT
CDR3: CASSPPGGNTEAFF
V: TRBV18
size: once
J: TRBJ1-1
D: .

DNA: TGCGCCAGCAGCGGCACTGACAGGGTCAACTCCTACGAGCAGTACTTC
CDR3: CASSGTDRVNSYEQYF
V: TRBV5-1
size: .
J: TRBJ2-7
D: TRBD1

DNA: TGCAGTGCCAGCTCCGGGTACGAGCAGTACTTC
CDR3: CSASSGYEQYF
V: TRBV20-1
size: .
J: TRBJ2-7
D: .

DNA: TGTGCCAGCAGCCAAGTCACAGGGCTGGCTGAAGCTTTCTTT
CDR3: CASSQVTGLAEAFF
V: TRBV4-2
size: .
J: TRBJ1-1
D: .

DNA: TGTGCCAGCAGTGAACCCCCTTGGAAGGGGGCGAACGTTGAAAAACTGTTTTTT
CDR3: CASSEPPWKGANVEKLFF
V: TRBV25-1
size: .
J: TRBJ1-4
D: TRBD1

DNA: TGTGCCAGCAGTTCACCGGGACAGGGTCAGCCCCAGCATTTT
CDR3: CASSSPGQGQPQHF
V: TRBV6-5
size: once
J: TRBJ1-5
D: TRBD1